The 21 T cell receptor beta chains reported below all come from one sample, sequenced in a study of blood T cell repertoires in COVID-19. TCRdb keeps only in-frame clones here, not all; method: immunoSEQ multiplex PCR. The repertoire holds some 90,000 clones, with about two thirds as singletons. The material sequenced was peripheral blood. These receptor sequences come from a woman aged 55-70 years in a cohort sampled during active or convalescent COVID-19.

The J gene is TRBJ2-3, the V gene TRBV6-5; 8 bases line up with TRBD1. CDR1 and CDR2 from the germline V gene are MNHEY and SVGAGI. V lost 1 base and J lost 4; bases outside the gene matches: 7. The CDR3 is 16 amino acids. CDR3 amino acids: CASSYLGQGRADTQYF. The CDR3 nucleotides are TGTGCCAGCAGTTACTTAGGACAGGGAAGGGCAGATACGCAGTATTTT.

The V and J genes are TRBV11-2 and TRBJ1-2; no clear D gene. Per the germline V gene, CDR1 is SGHAT and CDR2 is FQNNGV. The CDR3 sequence is 13 residues long. Between the trimmed V and J ends, which lost 5 bases and 12 bases, there was a span of 19 bases. The CDR3 spells CASSPSPSAANTF. DNA of the CDR3: TGTGCCAGCAGCCCGAGTCCGTCCGCGGCTAACACCTTC.

V gene TRBV18 combines with J gene TRBJ1-2; 7 positions agree with TRBD1. V trimming: 0 bases; J trimming: 1 base; junction bases outside the gene matches: 8. Per germline, CDR1 KGHSH and CDR2 LQKENI. The CDR3 covers 17 residues. The CDR3 coding sequence is TGTGCCAGCTCACCACCGGGCTTGACAGGGAGTAACTATGGCTACACCTTC. Translation gives CASSPPGLTGSNYGYTF. Complete variable domain (other parts from reference TRBV18 and TRBJ1-2): NAGVMQNPRHLVRRRGQEARLRCSPMKGHSHVYWYRQLPEEGLKFMVYLQKENIIDESGMPKERFSAEFPKEGPSILRIQQVVRGDSAAYFCASSPPGLTGSNYGYTFGSGTRLTVV.

This clone was found once. The chain carries TRBV14 and TRBJ2-7, with 8 nucleotides matching TRBD1. J was trimmed by 3 bases and V by 2 bases; bases with no gene match: 9. Per the germline V gene, CDR1 is SGHDN and CDR2 is FVKESK. This CDR3 is built from 16 residues. For the CDR3, the DNA is TGTGCCAGCAGCCAATATTACAGGGGGGAAGTCTACGAGCAGTACTTC. Protein sequence: CASSQYYRGEVYEQYF.

This clone was detected once. The rearrangement joins TRBV11-3 to TRBJ2-7, with D possibly TRBD2 on 5 matching bases. V lost 1 base and J 3 bases, leaving 7 bases between the germline ends. The CDR3 extends over 13 amino acids. Germline V gene data show CDR1 as SGHNT and CDR2 as YENEEA. The CDR3 DNA reads TGTGCCAGCAGCTTAGGGGCGGGCTACGAGCAGTACTTC. As protein: CASSLGAGYEQYF.

The chain links TRBV30 to TRBJ1-6; no reliable D call. Germline V gene sequence: CDR1 GTSNPN, CDR2 SVGIG (reference sequence). The CDR3 spans 13 residues. V shed 1 base and J shed 5 bases, with 6 bases lying between them. The CDR3 region is CAWSGHNNSPLHF. CDR3 bases: TGTGCCTGGAGTGGGCACAATAATTCACCCCTCCACTTT.

The V gene is TRBV20-1, the J gene TRBJ1-2; a weak D match, TRBD1 (5 bases). The CDR3 runs to 18 residues. The germline V and J ends were trimmed by 3 bases and 7 bases, with 30 bases remaining between them. CDR1 is DFQATT, CDR2 SNEGSKA, per germline (reference sequence). This CDR3 reads CSASRRRRGEGSAGGYTF. CDR3 coding DNA: TGCAGTGCTAGTCGCCGCAGGCGAGGGGAGGGATCGGCGGGTGGCTACACCTTC.

This clone was counted ten times or more. The chain links TRBV5-4 to TRBJ1-1; TRBD1 is a possible D gene (5 bases). CDR1 is SGHNT, CDR2 YYREEE, per germline (reference sequence). Trimming took off 1 base at V and 2 bases at J, with 9 bases between the two ends. The CDR3 runs to 14 residues. The CDR3 DNA sequence: TGTGCCAGCAGCTTGCGGGACTTTAACACTGAAGCTTTCTTT. Protein: CASSLRDFNTEAFF. The whole variable domain, filled in from reference TRBV5-4 and TRBJ1-1, reads ETGVTQSPTHLIKTRGQQVTLRCSSQSGHNTVSWYQQALGQGPQFIFQYYREEENGRGNFPPRFSGLQFPNYSSELNVNALELDDSALYLCASSLRDFNTEAFFGQGTRLTVV.

The chain carries TRBV15 and TRBJ2-5, with TRBD1 matching 8 bases. The length of the CDR3 is 15 residues. V shed 3 bases and J 0 bases; nucleotides not matched to a gene: 3. CDR1 is LNHNV, CDR2 YYDKDF, per germline (reference sequence). CDR3 protein: CATSRDRAHQETQYF. CDR3 DNA sequence: TGTGCCACCAGCAGGGACAGGGCGCACCAAGAGACCCAGTACTTC. The full variable domain, in which reference TRBV15 and TRBJ2-5 provide the parts outside the CDR3, is DAMVIQNPRYQVTQFGKPVTLSCSQTLNHNVMYWYQQKSSQAPKLLFHYYDKDFNNEADTPDNFQSRRPNTSFCFLDIRSPGLGDTAMYLCATSRDRAHQETQYFGPGTRLLVL.

This chain uses TRBV19 with TRBJ2-5; TRBD1 agrees at 8 bases. This CDR3 comprises 15 residues. Germline loops: CDR1 LNHDA, CDR2 SQIVND (reference sequence). J lost 5 bases, V lost 1 base, and 6 bases had no gene match. The CDR3 here is CASSIGVRGRETQYF. The CDR3 nucleotides read TGTGCCAGTAGTATAGGAGTCAGGGGGCGGGAGACCCAGTACTTC.

The chain recombines TRBV4-1 with TRBJ2-3, with 9 nucleotides matching TRBD2. This CDR3 is built from 16 residues. Germline trimming cut 1 base from V and 4 bases from J; bases unmatched to any gene: 6. Germline lookup yields CDR1 MGHRA and CDR2 YSYEKL. The CDR3 sequence is CASSQGLAVTSDTQYF. DNA of the CDR3: TGCGCCAGCAGCCAAGGACTAGCGGTAACTTCAGATACGCAGTATTTT.

This clone was seen many times. V gene TRBV10-3 combines with J gene TRBJ1-1; no firm D call. Germline values: CDR1 ENHRY, CDR2 SYGVKD. There are 11 residues in the CDR3. V lost 7 bases and J lost 4, with 7 bases in between. CDR3 coding DNA: TGTGCCATCACGGTCGGCACTGAAGCTTTCTTT. Amino acid sequence: CAITVGTEAFF.

The chain employs TRBV9 and TRBJ2-1; TRBD2 agrees at 7 bases. V was pared by 4 bases and J by 9 bases, with 16 bases of the junction left unmatched. CDR3 length: 16 amino acids. Germline V CDR1 and CDR2: SGDLS, YYNGEE. CDR3 coding DNA: TGTGCCAGCAGCCCCACCCGTCAGCGGGGACTATTTGAGCAGTTCTTC. Its translation is CASSPTRQRGLFEQFF.

This clone was detected a few times. This chain links TRBV18 with TRBJ1-3; no definite D call. Germline lookup yields CDR1 KGHSH and CDR2 LQKENI. The length of the CDR3 is 14 residues. V lost 2 bases to trimming and J lost 0 bases, with 5 bases between them. CDR3 DNA sequence: TGTGCCAGCTCACCATCGGTCTCTGGAAACACCATATATTTT. It is translated as CASSPSVSGNTIYF.

J is TRBJ2-2 and V is TRBV2, with 11 bases aligning to TRBD2. Unmatched junction bases numbered 7, after V lost 7 bases and J lost 0 bases. Germline V gene sequence: CDR1 SNHLY, CDR2 FYNNEI. The CDR3 has 17 amino acids. The CDR3 reads CASKPSGGPTNTGELFF. The CDR3 region has the DNA TGTGCCAGCAAGCCTAGCGGGGGGCCGACGAACACCGGGGAGCTGTTTTTT.

This clone has a count of ten or more. The chain couples TRBV18 to TRBJ2-2, with TRBD2 as a possible D gene (6 bases). This CDR3 comprises 15 residues. Germline V CDR1 and CDR2: KGHSH, LQKENI. Trimming shortened V by 5 bases and J by 1 base, and 11 bases separated the two germline ends. CDR3 bases: TGTGCCAGCTCAGGGGGGAACCGGAACACCGGGGAGCTGTTTTTT. It yields the protein CASSGGNRNTGELFF.

The CDR3 region has the DNA TGCGCCAGCAGCCAGGAATTACAGAGTAACTATGGCTACACCTTC. Translating gives CASSQELQSNYGYTF. V and J are TRBV4-3 and TRBJ1-2; D call uncertain. The CDR3 spans 15 residues. Germline V gene data show CDR1 as LGHNA and CDR2 as YSLEER. V lost 3 bases and J lost 1, with 12 bases in between.

The rearrangement links TRBV5-4 to TRBJ1-2; the match to TRBD1 covers 7 bases. Trimming removed 2 bases from V and 4 bases from J; junction bases left unmatched: 8. Germline loops: CDR1 SGHNT, CDR2 YYREEE (reference sequence). The CDR3 runs 15 residues. CDR3 protein: CASSLDRALTYGYTF. The CDR3 DNA sequence: TGTGCCAGCAGCTTAGACAGGGCCTTGACCTATGGCTACACCTTC.

The V call is TRBV6-5, the J call TRBJ1-1, with D possibly matching TRBD1 (5 bases). V was trimmed by 6 bases and J by 1 base, leaving 9 bases between them. This CDR3 is built from 13 residues. Germline CDR1 reads MNHEY; CDR2 reads SVGAGI. CDR3 DNA sequence: TGTGCCAGCAGCCCCACAGGGAACACTGAAGCTTTCTTT. Translated: CASSPTGNTEAFF.

This clone appeared a few times. The gene calls are TRBV3-1 (or the pseudogene TRBV3-2) and TRBJ1-2; TRBD1 might be the D (5 bases). The germline CDR1 and CDR2 sequences are LGHDT and YNNKEL (reference sequence). V was shortened by 1 base and J by 8 bases, with 11 bases between the two germline ends. The CDR3 is 13 amino acids. CDR3 loop: CASSQGAGKGYTF. The CDR3 DNA reads TGTGCCAGCAGCCAAGGGGCAGGGAAGGGCTACACCTTC.

The chain employs TRBV9 and TRBJ1-3; D is perhaps TRBD1 (5 bases). With 6 bases removed from V and 1 base from J, the gap between germline ends came to 20 bases. Germline V lookup: CDR1 SGDLS, CDR2 YYNGEE. CDR3 length: 17 amino acids. The CDR3: CASNRSPDRRSGNTIYF. Here the CDR3 DNA reads TGTGCCAGCAACCGTAGCCCCGACAGAAGGTCTGGAAACACCATATATTTT.